The 7 T cell receptor beta chains listed next were all sequenced from one sample in a study of T cell changes during pregnancy in multiple sclerosis (dated 2019 in TCRdb). Receptors were amplified or captured by the immunoSEQ multiplex PCR assay. TCRdb mirrors the immuneACCESS table, restricted to in-frame sequences. Some clones are absent from its copies; in checked studies, under half trace to an unresolved V gene, and the reason for the others is unknown. The sample contains tens of thousands of clones, 89% of them found a single time. The ten largest clonotypes hold around 0.49% of the sample. The input for sequencing was CD4+ T cells from peripheral blood mononuclear cells, taken in the first trimester of pregnancy. The receptors were gathered from a female donor with multiple sclerosis, enrolled in a pregnancy study.

V is TRBV6-4 and J is TRBJ1-2; tentative D call: TRBD1 (6 bases). Trimming removed 5 bases from V and 4 bases from J, with 20 bases in between. The CDR3 spans 16 residues. Germline CDR1 and CDR2: MRHNA and SNTAGT. This CDR3 reads CASSRTGGARGYGYTF. DNA of the CDR3: TGTGCCAGCAGTCGAACGGGGGGGGCGCGTGGCTATGGCTACACCTTC.

This clone was observed a single time. V usage is TRBV27 and J usage is TRBJ2-2; no clear D gene. V shed 6 bases and J shed 5 bases, with 16 bases lying between them. The CDR3 runs 15 residues. CDR1 and CDR2 from the germline V gene are MNHEY and SMNVEV (reference sequence). The CDR3 is CASSFWPMRTGELFF. CDR3 nucleotides: TGTGCCAGCAGCTTCTGGCCAATGCGGACCGGGGAGCTGTTTTTT.

V gene TRBV18 combines with J gene TRBJ1-3; 7 positions agree with TRBD1. Germline CDR1 KGHSH, CDR2 LQKENI. With 4 bases clipped from V and 8 bases from J, the junction kept 8 bases outside the gene matches. This CDR3 is 14 amino acids long. The CDR3 spells CASSQGAPGDTIYF. CDR3 nucleotide sequence: TGTGCCAGCTCACAGGGGGCGCCGGGCGACACCATATATTTT.

The chain couples TRBV6-1 to TRBJ1-1; D is unresolved. The germline CDR1 and CDR2 sequences are MNHNS and SASEGT. The CDR3 spans 13 residues. Trimming shortened V by 4 bases and J by 3 bases, and 9 bases separated the two germline ends. The CDR3 DNA reads TGTGCCAGCAGTGCCGTAACGGACACTGAAGCTTTCTTT. Translating gives CASSAVTDTEAFF.

CDR3 region: CASSLVQGGEQYF. The CDR3, as DNA: TGCGCCAGCAGCTTGGTACAGGGCGGCGAGCAGTACTTC. This rearrangement joins TRBV5-1 to TRBJ2-7; D might be TRBD1 (6 bases). The CDR3 has 13 amino acids. V was clipped by 0 bases and J by 6 bases, with 10 bases between them. Germline-derived CDR1 and CDR2 are SGHRS and YFSETQ.

The chain joins TRBV7-8 to TRBJ1-5; 8 nucleotides line up with TRBD1. J was trimmed by 1 base and V by 7 bases; bases with no gene match: 9. The CDR3 loop spans 16 amino acids. CDR1 is SGHVS, CDR2 FQNEAQ, per germline. CDR3 DNA sequence: TGTGCCAGCACTTCCCACCGGGACAGGAGCAATCAGCCCCAGCATTTT. It codes for CASTSHRDRSNQPQHF.

The chain uses TRBV18 and TRBJ1-2; no clear D gene. Trimming took off 3 bases at V and 3 bases at J, with 14 bases between the two ends. The CDR3 loop spans 15 amino acids. CDR1 is KGHSH, CDR2 LQKENI, per germline. The CDR3 nucleotides read TGTGCCAGCTCACCGCAGGCACCCGGGGACTATGGCTACACCTTC. Amino acid sequence: CASSPQAPGDYGYTF. The whole variable domain, remainder taken from reference TRBV18 and TRBJ1-2, is NAGVMQNPRHLVRRRGQEARLRCSPMKGHSHVYWYRQLPEEGLKFMVYLQKENIIDESGMPKERFSAEFPKEGPSILRIQQVVRGDSAAYFCASSPQAPGDYGYTFGSGTRLTVV.